A selection of T cell receptor beta chains follows, all from one sample in a study of CD8+CD57+ T cells in acquired aplastic anemia. From the reads, TCRdb called clonotypes with MiXCR, one entry per CDR3 protein. The sample lists about 470,000 distinct CDR3 sequences; approximately 33% were seen once. The sequencing input was sorted CD4+, CD8+, or CD8+CD57+ T cells (not recorded which) from PBMCs. These receptors were taken from a human donor with aplastic anemia. The CDR3 runs from the conserved cysteine through the conserved F or W. D genes are given only for firm matches. Expanded clones are given a class, and other clones once, few, many or no size at all.

j_call clone_size v_call d_call cdr3_aa cdr3_nt
TRBJ1-5 few TRBV9 NA CASTYNPDGGVSGNQPQHF TGTGCCAGCACCTACAACCCCGACGGAGGGGTCTCGGGCAATCAGCCCCAGCATTTT
TRBJ1-3 NA TRBV5-1 NA CASSLGAVGTGNTIYF TGCGCCAGCAGCTTAGGGGCGGTGGGTACTGGAAACACCATATATTTT
TRBJ2-3 few TRBV24-1 TRBD1 CASSKQGVLTDTQYF TGTGCCAGCAGTAAACAGGGGGTCCTCACAGATACGCAGTATTTT
TRBJ2-5 NA TRBV19 NA CASSLQGSTQETQYF TGTGCCAGTAGTCTACAGGGTTCGACACAAGAGACCCAGTACTTC
TRBJ1-6 NA TRBV24-1 NA CATSSDSRGRFYNSPLHF TGTGCCACCAGTTCCGACAGTCGGGGGCGGTTCTATAATTCACCCCTCCACTTT
TRBJ2-5 NA TRBV2 NA CASSDERETQYF TGTGCCAGCAGTGACGAGAGAGAGACCCAGTACTTC
TRBJ2-1 few TRBV10-3 NA CAISEAYGTLNNEQFF TGTGCCATCAGTGAGGCATACGGGACATTAAACAATGAGCAGTTCTTC
TRBJ2-7 NA TRBV5-1 TRBD1 CASSLGQGVEQYF TGCGCCAGCAGCTTAGGTCAGGGGGTCGAGCAGTACTTC
TRBJ2-3 many TRBV20-1 NA CSATTSNTQYF TGCAGTGCAACCACTAGTAATACGCAGTATTTT
TRBJ1-5 NA TRBV10-1 TRBD1 CASTLHPGQGRANQPQHF TGTGCCAGCACTCTACACCCGGGACAGGGAAGGGCCAATCAGCCCCAGCATTTT
TRBJ1-6 few TRBV6-1 TRBD1 CASSANPGTGHNSPLHF TGTGCCAGCAGCGCAAACCCCGGGACAGGGCATAATTCACCCCTCCACTTT
TRBJ1-2 NA TRBV3-1 NA CASSLTGAGNYGYTF TGTGCCAGCAGCCTCACGGGGGCAGGAAACTATGGCTACACCTTC
TRBJ1-4 NA TRBV5-1 TRBD1 CASTTDRVSEKLFF TGCGCCAGTACCACCGACAGGGTTTCCGAAAAACTGTTTTTT
TRBJ1-6 NA TRBV19 NA CASSENGRSNNSPLHF TGTGCCAGTAGTGAAAACGGACGGTCTAACAATTCACCCCTCCACTTT
TRBJ2-7 NA TRBV15 NA CATSRDRGSSYEQYF TGTGCCACCAGCAGAGATAGGGGTAGCTCCTACGAGCAGTACTTC
TRBJ1-3 many TRBV10-3 NA CAIAEITGNTIYF TGTGCCATCGCAGAAATTACTGGAAACACCATATATTTT
TRBJ1-6 few TRBV20-1 NA CSARDLSSDAYNSPLHF TGCAGTGCTAGAGATCTTTCGTCAGACGCTTATAATTCACCCCTCCACTTT
TRBJ2-7 few TRBV20-1 NA CSASPVARGEQYF TGCAGTGCTAGTCCTGTAGCGAGGGGCGAGCAGTACTTC
TRBJ2-3 many TRBV7-2 TRBD1 CASSLQGQNTDTQYF TGTGCCAGCAGCTTACAGGGACAGAACACAGATACGCAGTATTTT
TRBJ1-5 NA TRBV6-1 NA CASSTPGGNQPQHF TGTGCCAGCAGCACACCAGGGGGCAATCAGCCCCAGCATTTT
TRBJ2-7 NA TRBV7-2 TRBD2 CASSFSGRTTEQYF TGTGCCAGCAGCTTCAGCGGGAGGACGACCGAGCAGTACTTC
TRBJ1-2 many TRBV15 NA CATSRDGPGHYGYTF TGTGCCACCAGCAGAGATGGGCCAGGGCACTATGGCTACACCTTC
TRBJ2-7 many TRBV6-1 NA CASNNDRISYEQYF TGTGCCAGCAACAACGACAGGATTTCCTACGAGCAGTACTTC
TRBJ2-3 NA TRBV5-4 NA CASSIHTDTQYF TGTGCCAGCAGCATACACACAGATACGCAGTATTTT
TRBJ2-7 NA TRBV19 NA CASRPRGYEQYF TGTGCCAGTAGACCGCGGGGCTACGAGCAGTACTTC
TRBJ1-1 many TRBV19 NA CATSFPGNTEAFF TGTGCCACATCCTTTCCTGGGAACACTGAAGCTTTCTTT
TRBJ2-3 NA TRBV5-1 TRBD2 CASSLRGESTDTQYF TGCGCCAGCAGCTTGCGGGGGGAGAGCACAGATACGCAGTATTTT
TRBJ2-6 many TRBV14 NA CASSQVTQGFSGANVLTF TGTGCCAGCAGCCAAGTTACCCAGGGATTCTCTGGGGCCAACGTCCTGACTTTC
TRBJ1-2 NA TRBV19 NA CASRFQGKTLDGYTF TGTGCCAGTAGATTCCAGGGGAAAACCCTCGATGGCTACACCTTC
TRBJ2-7 many TRBV20-1 NA CSARGQTYEQYF TGCAGTGCTAGAGGACAAACCTACGAGCAGTACTTC
TRBJ2-3 NA TRBV20-1 NA CSAGRQAHTDTQYF TGCAGTGCCGGCCGACAGGCCCACACAGATACGCAGTATTTT
TRBJ1-1 NA TRBV4-1 NA CASSPGDLRTEAFF TGCGCCAGCAGCCCAGGGGATTTAAGGACTGAAGCTTTCTTT
TRBJ1-2 NA TRBV19 TRBD1 CASTDQTGNTYGYTF TGTGCCAGTACCGATCAGACAGGGAATACCTATGGCTACACCTTC
TRBJ2-2 NA TRBV7-9 TRBD2 CASSFSAGVGGELFF TGTGCCAGCAGCTTTTCAGCGGGAGTAGGCGGGGAGCTGTTTTTT
TRBJ2-3 few TRBV11-1 TRBD2 CASSKEAGGPTDTQYF TGTGCCAGCAGCAAAGAAGCGGGGGGGCCGACAGATACGCAGTATTTT
TRBJ2-7 many TRBV9 TRBD1 CASSVSGTGAYYEQYF TGTGCCAGCAGCGTATCGGGGACAGGGGCCTACTACGAGCAGTACTTC
TRBJ2-7 many TRBV14 NA CASSRYDSGNPYEQYF TGTGCCAGCAGCCGTTACGATAGCGGTAATCCTTACGAGCAGTACTTC
TRBJ1-3 NA TRBV27 NA CASSLGGRSGNTIYF TGTGCCAGCAGTTTAGGGGGAAGGTCTGGAAACACCATATATTTT
TRBJ1-1 many TRBV19 NA CASGKTNTEAFF TGTGCCAGTGGAAAGACGAACACTGAAGCTTTCTTT
TRBJ2-6 many TRBV20-1 NA CSAIPGPNSGANVLTF TGCAGTGCGATACCGGGACCGAATTCTGGGGCCAACGTCCTGACTTTC
TRBJ1-4 few TRBV20-1 NA CSAETGTLNEKLFF TGCAGTGCAGAAACCGGGACACTGAACGAAAAACTGTTTTTT
TRBJ2-7 many TRBV7-2 NA CASSNRRSSYEQYF TGTGCCAGCAGCAACCGCCGGAGCTCCTACGAGCAGTACTTC
TRBJ2-7 many TRBV9 NA CASSGDLFREQYF TGTGCCAGCAGCGGTGATCTATTTCGGGAGCAGTACTTC
TRBJ1-1 once TRBV11-2 TRBD1 CASSTYRDRARTEAFF TGTGCCAGCAGCACGTACCGGGACAGGGCCCGCACTGAAGCTTTCTTT
TRBJ1-3 few TRBV20-1 NA CSARSNPGTAGNTIYF TGCAGTGCTAGATCTAATCCCGGGACTGCTGGAAACACCATATATTTT
TRBJ1-5 NA TRBV15 NA CATSEGDNGQPQHF TGTGCCACCAGCGAGGGGGACAATGGTCAGCCCCAGCATTTT
TRBJ1-5 many TRBV9 TRBD1 CASRASRGRSNQPQHF TGTGCCAGCAGAGCTAGCAGGGGGCGTAGCAATCAGCCCCAGCATTTT
TRBJ2-7 many TRBV5-6 NA CASSQTATYEQYF TGTGCCAGCAGCCAGACGGCAACCTACGAGCAGTACTTC
TRBJ1-2 many TRBV19 NA CASSIPRAAAYGYTF TGTGCCAGTAGTATCCCCCGGGCAGCTGCCTATGGCTACACCTTC
TRBJ1-2 NA TRBV3-1 NA CASSQDHTGNYGYTF TGTGCCAGCAGCCAAGATCACACAGGGAACTATGGCTACACCTTC